The next 9 T cell receptor beta chains were all read from a single sample in a study of control samples from healthy donors and cancer patients. Sequencing was performed with immunoSEQ multiplex PCR; in TCRdb, only in-frame clones are kept and a portion is missing. This repertoire shows approximately 49,000 clones, 80% to 90% found once; its top ten account for about 2.6%. Specimen: PBMCs. Receptor source: a woman in her 50s with lung cancer.

The J gene is TRBJ1-1, the V gene TRBV7-2; D possibly corresponds to TRBD1 (5 bases). Germline CDR1 and CDR2: SGHTA and FQGNSA. V was clipped by 1 base and J by 5 bases, with 8 bases between them. The CDR3 consists of 13 residues. The CDR3 DNA reads as TGTGCCAGCAGCTTAGGCGGGGGGACTGAAGCTTTCTTT. Translated, it gives CASSLGGGTEAFF.

The chain carries TRBV7-9 and TRBJ2-1, with 8 bases fitting TRBD2. The germline V gene encodes CDR1 SEHNR and CDR2 FQNEAQ (reference sequence). CDR3 length: 15 residues. V dropped 5 bases and J dropped 1; count of bases not matched to a gene: 4. CDR3 sequence: CASSISGESYNEQFF. The CDR3 DNA sequence: TGTGCCAGCAGCATTAGCGGGGAGTCCTACAATGAGCAGTTCTTC.

Points on this clone: Distinct nucleotide sequences in the sample also encode this CDR3. This chain links TRBV29-1 with TRBJ2-5; D is perhaps TRBD1 or TRBD2 (5 bases each). The CDR3 is 15 residues long. Trimming stripped 5 bases from V and 3 bases from J, with 19 bases between. CDR1 and CDR2 (germline): SQVTM, ANQGSEA. In DNA, the CDR3 is TGCAGCGTTCTACGGGACCAGGGTCGGGAAGAGACCCAGTACTTC. This encodes CSVLRDQGREETQYF.

This clone has a handful of counts. One end of the junction does not line up with germline, which may come from a read error. The rearrangement links TRBV7-2 to TRBJ2-1, with 7 bases that match TRBD1. Germline V gives CDR1 SGHTA, CDR2 FQGNSA. The CDR3 consists of 15 residues. CDR3 in amino acids: CASTLSGTVTPGTIF. In DNA, the CDR3 is TGTGCCAGCACCCTATCCGGGACAGTGACCCCAGGAACAATCTTC.

This clone was seen only a few times. The V and J genes are TRBV30 and TRBJ2-3; weak D call: TRBD2 (6 bases). CDR1 is GTSNPN and CDR2 is SVGIG in the germline V gene (reference sequence). The CDR3 loop spans 11 amino acids. The CDR3 is CAAGTTDTQYF. The CDR3 DNA is TGTGCGGCGGGGACCACAGATACGCAGTATTTT. The full variable domain, completed using reference TRBV30 and TRBJ2-3, is SQTIHQWPATLVQPVGSPLSLECTVEGTSNPNLYWYRQAAGRGLQLLFYSVGIGQISSEVPQNLSASRPQDRQFILSSKKLLLSDSGFYLCAAGTTDTQYFGPGTRLTVL.

This clone was seen just once. The V call is TRBV5-4, the J call TRBJ2-3; 15 nucleotides agree with TRBD2. Losses at the gene ends were 4 bases for V and 6 bases for J; bases not matched to a gene: 9. This CDR3 has 17 amino acids. Germline-derived CDR1 and CDR2 are SGHNT and YYREEE (reference sequence). In DNA, the CDR3 is TGTGCCAGCAGCCCTAGGACTAGCGGGGGGGCCTCGGATACGCAGTATTTT. This codes for CASSPRTSGGASDTQYF.

The rearrangement links TRBV4-2 to TRBJ2-6, with D perhaps TRBD1 or TRBD2 (6 bases each). Trimming took off 5 bases at V and 2 bases at J, with 19 bases between the two ends. Germline loops: CDR1 LGHNA, CDR2 YNFKEQ. CDR3 length equals 18 residues. The DNA of the CDR3 is TGTGCCAGCAGCGTCTCAGTGGAAAGGGGGGCTGGGGCCAACGTCCTGACTTTC. This encodes CASSVSVERGAGANVLTF.

This chain connects TRBV12-3 or TRBV12-4 to TRBJ1-2, with unresolved D. The length of the CDR3 is 13 residues. The germline V and J ends were trimmed by 3 bases and 4 bases, with 9 bases remaining between them. This CDR3 reads CASSFLSPYGYTF. The DNA for the CDR3 is TGTGCCAGCAGTTTTCTAAGTCCCTATGGCTACACCTTC.

Comment on this clone: Germline is not matched at one junction end, which may reflect a read error. This rearrangement joins TRBV9 to TRBJ2-5, with 8 bases that match TRBD2. The germline gives CDR1 SGDLS, CDR2 YYNGEE. The CDR3 is 16 amino acids. The CDR3, as DNA: TGTGCCAACAGCCCCCAAACCGGGACTAGCCAAGAGACCCAGTACTTC. It yields the protein CANSPQTGTSQETQYF.